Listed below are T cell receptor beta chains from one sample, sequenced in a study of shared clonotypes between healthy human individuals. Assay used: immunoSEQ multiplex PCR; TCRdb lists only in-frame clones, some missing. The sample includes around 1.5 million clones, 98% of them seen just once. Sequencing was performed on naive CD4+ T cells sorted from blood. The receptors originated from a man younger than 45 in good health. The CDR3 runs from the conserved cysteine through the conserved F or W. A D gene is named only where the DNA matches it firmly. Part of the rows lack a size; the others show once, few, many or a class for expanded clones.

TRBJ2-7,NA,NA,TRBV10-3,CAAGRKGQYEQYF,TGTGCGGCAGGGCGAAAAGGCCAATACGAGCAGTACTTC
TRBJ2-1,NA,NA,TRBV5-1,CASSLFSAYNEQFF,TGCGCCAGCAGCTTGTTCTCAGCATACAATGAGCAGTTCTTC
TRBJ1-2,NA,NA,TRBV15,CATSNYRDGYTF,TGTGCCACCAGCAACTACAGGGATGGCTACACCTTC
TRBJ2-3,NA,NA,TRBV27,CASSLAEWQYF,TGTGCCAGCAGTTTAGCGGAATGGCAGTATTTT
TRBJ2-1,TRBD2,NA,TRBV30,CARTGTSGNNEQFF,TGTGCCCGAACCGGGACTAGCGGAAACAATGAGCAGTTCTTC
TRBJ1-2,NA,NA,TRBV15,CATSKLQGDDYTF,TGTGCCACCAGCAAACTACAGGGAGATGACTACACCTTC
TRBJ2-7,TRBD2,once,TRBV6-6,CASSIGRDYEQYF,TGTGCCAGCAGTATCGGGAGGGACTACGAGCAGTACTTC
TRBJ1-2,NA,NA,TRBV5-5,CASSPRGGHYGYTF,TGTGCCAGCAGCCCTCGAGGGGGGCACTATGGCTACACCTTC
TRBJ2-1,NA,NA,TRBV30,CAFKGSVYNEQFF,TGTGCCTTCAAAGGTAGCGTCTACAATGAGCAGTTCTTC
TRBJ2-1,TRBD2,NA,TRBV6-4,CASSRLAGTYNEQFF,TGTGCCAGCAGTCGACTAGCGGGTACCTACAATGAGCAGTTCTTC
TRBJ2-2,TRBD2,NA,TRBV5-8,CASSLALLAGISGELFF,TGTGCCAGCAGCTTGGCCTTACTAGCGGGAATATCCGGGGAGCTGTTTTTT
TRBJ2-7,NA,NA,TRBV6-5,CASSYDRRDEQYF,TGTGCCAGCAGTTACGATCGGCGGGACGAGCAGTACTTC
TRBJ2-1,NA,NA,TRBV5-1,CASSLVQIDEQFF,TGCGCCAGCAGCTTGGTGCAAATCGATGAGCAGTTCTTC
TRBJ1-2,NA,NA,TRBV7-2,CASSPNDLNYGYTF,TGTGCCAGCAGCCCCAACGACCTTAACTATGGCTACACCTTC
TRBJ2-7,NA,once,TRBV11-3,CASSSRGPTEQYF,TGTGCCAGCAGCTCCAGGGGTCCTACAGAGCAGTACTTC
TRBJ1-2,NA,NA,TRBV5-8,CASSLLQSYGYTF,TGTGCCAGCAGCTTGTTGCAAAGCTATGGCTACACCTTC
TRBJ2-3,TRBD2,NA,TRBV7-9,CASSPGLAVWSTQYF,TGTGCCAGCAGCCCGGGACTAGCGGTCTGGAGTACGCAGTATTTT
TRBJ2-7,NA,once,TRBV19,CASSRRQFYEQYF,TGTGCCAGTAGTAGAAGACAATTCTACGAGCAGTACTTC
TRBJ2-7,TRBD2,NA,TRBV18,CASSPGTSGSSYEQYF,TGTGCCAGCTCACCCGGGACTAGCGGGAGCTCCTACGAGCAGTACTTC
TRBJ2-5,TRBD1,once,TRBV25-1,CASSGGTEYQETQYF,TGTGCCAGCAGTGGGGGGACAGAGTACCAAGAGACCCAGTACTTC
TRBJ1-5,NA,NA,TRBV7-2,CASSLKGFGNQPQHF,TGTGCCAGCAGCTTAAAGGGATTCGGCAATCAGCCCCAGCATTTT
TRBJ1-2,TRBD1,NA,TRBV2,CASSVTGVGYTF,TGTGCCAGCAGCGTCACAGGGGTAGGCTACACCTTC
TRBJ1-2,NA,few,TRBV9,CASSQGGGKGYTF,TGTGCCAGCAGCCAAGGTGGGGGCAAAGGCTACACCTTC
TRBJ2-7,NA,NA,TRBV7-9,CASSFRDPPYEQYF,TGTGCCAGCAGCTTCAGGGATCCCCCCTACGAGCAGTACTTC
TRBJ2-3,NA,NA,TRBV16,CASITREHLGDTQYF,TGTGCCAGCATTACAAGGGAACATTTAGGAGATACGCAGTATTTT
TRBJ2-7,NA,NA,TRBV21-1,CASSKVGQGANEQYF,NA
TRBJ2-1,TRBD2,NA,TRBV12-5,CASGLSPGLAKDEQFF,TGTGCTAGTGGTTTGTCCCCGGGACTAGCTAAGGATGAGCAGTTCTTC
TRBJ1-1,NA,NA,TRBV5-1,CASSPEPQGISEAFF,TGCGCCAGCAGCCCTGAGCCACAGGGAATTAGTGAAGCTTTCTTT
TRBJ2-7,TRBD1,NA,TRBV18,CASSPKGQGAYEQYF,TGTGCCAGCTCACCAAAGGGACAGGGGGCCTACGAGCAGTACTTC
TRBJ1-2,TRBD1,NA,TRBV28,CASGQEGYGYTF,TGTGCCAGCGGACAGGAGGGGTATGGCTACACCTTC
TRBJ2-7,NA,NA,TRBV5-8,CASSVGSRYEQYF,TGTGCCAGCAGCGTCGGGAGTAGGTACGAGCAGTACTTC
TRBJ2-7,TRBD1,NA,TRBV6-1,CASSTTGGATYEQYF,TGTGCCAGCAGTACAACAGGGGGCGCGACCTACGAGCAGTACTTC
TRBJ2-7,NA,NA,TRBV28,CASSQKGVIFVFEQYF,TGTGCCAGCAGCCAAAAAGGGGTAATCTTCGTTTTTGAGCAGTACTTC
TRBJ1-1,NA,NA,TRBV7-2,CASSLAGATGTEAFF,TGTGCCAGCAGCTTAGCAGGGGCGACGGGGACTGAAGCTTTCTTT